The 14 T cell receptor beta chains in this list originate from one sample, sequenced in a study of T cells after yellow fever vaccination. From the 5' RACE reads, TCRdb called clonotypes with MiXCR, one entry per CDR3 protein. The profile shows just under 600,000 distinct CDR3 sequences, about 13% of them singletons. The sample consisted of PBMCs, taken on the day of the yellow fever booster vaccination. The receptor set was obtained from a man younger than 45 who received the YFV17D yellow fever vaccine.

V gene TRBV12-3 or TRBV12-4 combines with J gene TRBJ2-5; D remains ambiguous. Trimming left V 1 base short and J 5 bases short, with 11 bases between. The length of the CDR3 is 14 residues. The CDR3 nucleotides read TGTGCCAGCAGTTTAGAGACTTCTCACGAGACCCAGTACTTC. Protein product: CASSLETSHETQYF.

The rearrangement links TRBV6-6 to TRBJ2-2; D remains unclear. CDR1 and CDR2 (germline): MNHNY, SVGAGI (reference sequence). Deletions cut 5 bases from V and 6 bases from J, with 7 bases between. The CDR3 runs to 12 residues. In DNA, the CDR3 is TGTGCCAGCAGTCCCTGGGCCGGGGAGCTGTTTTTT. Translated: CASSPWAGELFF.

This clonotype was counted many times. DNA for the CDR3: TGCAGTGCTAGGGGGCGGGAACTCTACGAGCAGTACTTC. It translates to CSARGRELYEQYF. The chain is built from TRBV20-1 and TRBJ2-7; D possibly corresponds to TRBD2 (6 bases). CDR1 and CDR2 (germline): DFQATT, SNEGSKA (reference sequence). This CDR3 is built from 13 residues. The ends were cut back, 3 bases at V and 3 bases at J, with 12 bases in the middle.

This clonotype occurred many times. CDR3 residues: CASSFSGYNGYTF. Written as DNA, the CDR3 is TGTGCCAGCAGTTTCTCGGGCTATAATGGCTACACCTTC. The chain carries TRBV27 and TRBJ1-2; D gene ambiguous. This CDR3 is built from 13 residues. Between the trimmed V and J ends, which lost 3 bases and 6 bases, there was a span of 11 bases. Germline values: CDR1 MNHEY, CDR2 SMNVEV (reference sequence).

Many counts were recorded for this clonotype. This sequence joins TRBV5-1 and TRBJ2-7; possibly TRBD2 for D (5 bases). Per germline, CDR1 SGHRS and CDR2 YFSETQ. The germline V and J ends were trimmed by 1 base and 6 bases, with 8 bases remaining between them. This CDR3 comprises 12 residues. The CDR3 region has the DNA TGCGCCAGCAGCTTGTCGGGGTTCGAGCAGTACTTC. Protein sequence: CASSLSGFEQYF.

This clonotype was picked up a small number of times. This chain links TRBV6-2 or TRBV6-3 with TRBJ1-2; the D gene is possibly TRBD1 (6 bases). Per the germline V gene, CDR1 is MNHEY and CDR2 is SVGEGT. Trimming shortened V by 10 bases and J by 2 bases, and 20 bases separated the two germline ends. CDR3 length: 15 amino acids. The CDR3 region is CATQYPGQSNYGYTF. CDR3 nucleotides: TGTGCCACCCAGTACCCGGGACAATCCAACTATGGCTACACCTTC.

The rearrangement joins TRBV7-2 to TRBJ2-6; D not certain. V dropped 1 base and J dropped 2 bases, with 6 bases sitting between them. This CDR3 has 15 amino acids. The V gene's germline CDR1 is SGHTA and CDR2 FQGNSA. The CDR3 nucleotides read TGTGCCAGCAGCTTAGGAGGCCCTGGGGCCAACGTCCTGACTTTC. Its protein product is CASSLGGPGANVLTF.

The chain links TRBV27 to TRBJ2-6; D is unclear. Trimming removed 8 bases from V and 3 bases from J, with 5 bases in between. CDR3 size: 12 residues. Germline V gene lookup returns CDR1 MNHEY and CDR2 SMNVEV (reference sequence). CDR3 protein: CASLGGANVLTF. Here the CDR3 DNA reads TGTGCCAGCCTGGGTGGGGCCAACGTCCTGACTTTC. Variable domain in full (rest from reference TRBV27 and TRBJ2-6): EAQVTQNPRYLITVTGKKLTVTCSQNMNHEYMSWYRQDPGLGLRQIYYSMNVEVTDKGDVPEGYKVSRKEKRNFPLILESPSPNQTSLYFCASLGGANVLTFGAGSRLTVL.

This clonotype was counted a few times. The V and J genes are TRBV3-1 and TRBJ1-2; tentative D call: TRBD1 (5 bases). Trimming took 0 bases from V and 14 from J, leaving 10 bases between them. This CDR3 region has 11 residues. Germline V gene lookup returns CDR1 LGHDT and CDR2 YNNKEL (reference sequence). This CDR3 is CASSQEGVRTF. CDR3 DNA: TGTGCCAGCAGCCAAGAGGGGGTCAGGACCTTC. Using reference TRBV3-1 and TRBJ1-2 for the parts outside the CDR3, the full variable domain is DTAVSQTPKYLVTQMGNDKSIKCEQNLGHDTMYWYKQDSKKFLKIMFSYNNKELIINETVPNRFSPKSPDKAHLNLHINSLELGDSAVYFCASSQEGVRTFGSGTRLTVV.

This clonotype was seen only a few times. The V gene is TRBV7-2, the J gene TRBJ2-7; D gene unclear. V was pared by 0 bases and J by 6 bases, with 12 bases between. The CDR3 has 14 residues. Per germline, CDR1 SGHTA and CDR2 FQGNSA. DNA for the CDR3: TGTGCCAGCAGCTTAGCGCTCGGCTACGGCGAGCAGTACTTC. Translated, it gives CASSLALGYGEQYF.

The rearrangement uses TRBV12-3 or TRBV12-4 and TRBJ2-7; D might be TRBD2 (6 bases). V shed 4 bases and J shed 0 bases, with 10 bases lying between them. CDR3 length: 14 residues. CDR3 amino acids: CASSSDGSSYEQYF. In nucleotides, the CDR3 is TGTGCCAGCAGTTCGGACGGGAGCTCCTACGAGCAGTACTTC.

The chain employs TRBV7-2 and TRBJ1-2; 8 positions match TRBD1. CDR1 is SGHTA and CDR2 is FQGNSA in the germline V gene. After removal of 5 bases from V and 7 bases from J, the junction contained 6 bases not matched to a gene. The CDR3 is 13 amino acids. CDR3 in amino acids: CASSVLTGVGYTF. CDR3 sequence (DNA): TGTGCCAGCAGCGTATTGACAGGGGTTGGCTACACCTTC.

This clonotype was seen more than once but under ten times. The V and J genes are TRBV7-2 and TRBJ1-1, with 8 bases fitting TRBD1. Trimming removed 6 bases from V and 10 bases from J; junction bases left unmatched: 13. Per the germline V gene, CDR1 is SGHTA and CDR2 is FQGNSA. This CDR3 has 14 residues. The CDR3 nucleotides are TGTGCCAGCAGGGCAGGGGGCGGGGGTCGTGGAGCTTTCTTT. Its translation is CASRAGGGGRGAFF.

This clonotype was recorded once. The chain carries TRBV20-1 and TRBJ1-5; no clear D gene. This CDR3 comprises 16 residues. The ends were cut back, 6 bases at V and 0 bases at J, with 18 bases in the middle. Germline V lookup: CDR1 DFQATT, CDR2 SNEGSKA (reference sequence). The CDR3 DNA sequence: TGCAGTGCCGCACTTCACAGCTACGATAGCAATCAGCCCCAGCATTTT. Protein product: CSAALHSYDSNQPQHF.